The clone carrying this T cell receptor (beta chain) has just one count. The target antigen is unknown. The data were taken from a study of OX40 agonist ivuxolimab in advanced cancers. Study information: Patients enrolled in dose escalation were diagnosed with hepatocellular carcinoma, melanoma, renal cell or head and neck cancer. Study-level results: Clones of CD4+ and CD8+ blood T cells grew by week 6 at doses of 0.1 to 3.0 mg/kg.

Libraries were prepared by immunoSEQ multiplex PCR; TCRdb keeps only in-frame clonotypes and omits some of them. The sample contains around 81,000 clones, 84% of which appear only once. Trimming cost V 1 base and J 2 bases, with 7 bases left between them. Germline CDR1 and CDR2: LGHNA and YNFKEQ. The CDR3 has 14 amino acids. On cycle 4 day 1 and cycle 7 day 1, as well as at baseline, blood was sampled. This specimen consisted of CD4+ or CD8+ T cells sorted from blood, obtained in a trial of the OX40 agonist ivuxolimab. This receptor was taken from an adult with an advanced solid tumor such as melanoma, head and neck, liver or kidney cancer. The chain uses TRBV4-2 and TRBJ2-3; D remains ambiguous. The DNA of the CDR3 is TGTGCCAGCAGCCAAGGGTTTTCCACAGATACGCAGTATTTT. This codes for CASSQGFSTDTQYF.